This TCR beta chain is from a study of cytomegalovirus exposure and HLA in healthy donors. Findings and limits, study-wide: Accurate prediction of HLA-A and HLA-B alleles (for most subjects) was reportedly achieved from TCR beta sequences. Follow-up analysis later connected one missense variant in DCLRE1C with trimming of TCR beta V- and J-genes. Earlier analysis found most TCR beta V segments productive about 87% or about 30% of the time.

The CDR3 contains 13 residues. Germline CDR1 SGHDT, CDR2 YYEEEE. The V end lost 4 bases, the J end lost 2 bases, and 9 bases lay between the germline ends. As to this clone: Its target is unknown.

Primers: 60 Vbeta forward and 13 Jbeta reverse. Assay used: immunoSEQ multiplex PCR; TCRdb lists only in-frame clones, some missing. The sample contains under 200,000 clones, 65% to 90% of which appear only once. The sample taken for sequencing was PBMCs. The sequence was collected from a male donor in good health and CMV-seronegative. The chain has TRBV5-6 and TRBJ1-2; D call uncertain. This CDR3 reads CASSPGRNYGYTF. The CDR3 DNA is TGTGCCAGCAGCCCTGGTCGGAACTATGGCTACACCTTC.